The 9 T cell receptor beta chains below come from one sample, sequenced in a study of cytomegalovirus exposure and HLA in healthy donors. Assay used: immunoSEQ multiplex PCR; TCRdb lists only in-frame clones, some missing. The sample yields some 260,000 clones, roughly 87% seen once. The sample was PBMCs. The receptors originated from a man younger than 35 in good health and CMV-seropositive.

This clone occurred once. V gene TRBV6-1 combines with J gene TRBJ2-7; TRBD1 agrees at 8 bases. This CDR3 has 12 amino acids. V shed 4 bases and J 5 bases; nucleotides not matched to a gene: 1. The germline gives CDR1 MNHNS, CDR2 SASEGT. The CDR3 is CASSGTGHEQYF. CDR3 DNA: TGTGCCAGCAGTGGGACAGGGCACGAGCAGTACTTC.

On this clone: The junction and the germline gene differ at one end; a read error may be behind it. This chain uses TRBV5-1 with TRBJ2-7, with 7 bases that match TRBD1. The CDR3 length is 12 residues. Germline V gene sequence: CDR1 SGHRS, CDR2 YFSETQ. Here the CDR3 reads CASSLEGGPSLF. The CDR3 region has the DNA TGCGCCAGCAGCTTGGAAGGGGGCCCTAGCCTCTTC.

This chain connects TRBV6-5 to TRBJ2-7, with TRBD2 matching 7 bases. CDR1 and CDR2 (germline): MNHEY, SVGAGI. After removal of 7 bases from V and 0 bases from J, the junction contained 3 bases not matched to a gene. The CDR3 extends over 13 amino acids. CDR3 DNA sequence: TGTGCCAGCAAGCGGGGTCTCTCCTACGAGCAGTACTTC. This codes for CASKRGLSYEQYF.

V and J are TRBV29-1 and TRBJ2-5, with TRBD2 matching over 7 bases. The junction had 13 bases not matched to a gene; V was cut back by 1 base and J by 5 bases. Per the germline V gene, CDR1 is SQVTM and CDR2 is ANQGSEA. This CDR3 region has 16 residues. The chain's CDR3 is CSVEGRGAGYRETQYF. Here the CDR3 DNA reads TGCAGCGTTGAAGGGAGAGGAGCGGGATATAGGGAGACCCAGTACTTC.

The chain recombines TRBV10-3 with TRBJ1-1; D gene uncertain. Trimming removed 6 bases at V and 8 bases at J, with 13 bases between. Germline V lookup: CDR1 ENHRY, CDR2 SYGVKD. The CDR3 runs to 12 residues. CDR3 protein: CAIRRSEGEAFF. CDR3 sequence (DNA): TGTGCCATCAGGCGATCAGAAGGGGAAGCTTTCTTT.

Only a few counts were recorded for this clone. The rearrangement joins TRBV2 to TRBJ1-2, with 7 bases lining up with TRBD1. The length of the CDR3 is 13 residues. CDR1 and CDR2 (germline): SNHLY, FYNNEI. The V and J ends lost 7 bases and 0 bases, in that order; junction bases with no gene match: 2. This CDR3 reads CASTGGTNYGYTF. The CDR3, as DNA: TGTGCCAGCACAGGGGGGACTAACTATGGCTACACCTTC.

The chain carries TRBV4-1 and TRBJ2-5, with D tentatively TRBD2 (6 bases). V was clipped by 6 bases and J by 1 base, with 21 bases between them. This CDR3 has 17 amino acids. CDR1 is MGHRA, CDR2 YSYEKL, per germline. The CDR3 nucleotides read TGCGCCAGCAGGCAGCTCCGGGGAGGAGGATCCCAAGAGACCCAGTACTTC. Translated: CASRQLRGGGSQETQYF.

The count of this clone is one. V gene TRBV7-2 combines with J gene TRBJ1-5; D not certain. The CDR3 is made up of 13 amino acids. Per the germline V gene, CDR1 is SGHTA and CDR2 is FQGNSA. V lost 3 bases and J lost 3, with 6 bases in between. The CDR3 nucleotides are TGTGCCAGCAGCTTGAGCTACAATCAGCCCCAGCATTTT. It encodes CASSLSYNQPQHF.

This sequence joins TRBV30 and TRBJ2-5; D might be TRBD1 (5 bases). The CDR3 has 12 residues. From germline, CDR1 is GTSNPN and CDR2 SVGIG (reference sequence). Trimming shortened V by 3 bases and J by 5 bases, and 10 bases separated the two germline ends. The CDR3 is CAWRVDSETQYF. The CDR3 DNA is TGTGCCTGGAGGGTCGACAGTGAGACCCAGTACTTC. The complete variable domain, with remaining parts taken from reference TRBV30 and TRBJ2-5, reads SQTIHQWPATLVQPVGSPLSLECTVEGTSNPNLYWYRQAAGRGLQLLFYSVGIGQISSEVPQNLSASRPQDRQFILSSKKLLLSDSGFYLCAWRVDSETQYFGPGTRLLVL.